This is a list of T cell receptor beta chains from one sample in a study of Ad26.COV2.S vaccination and SARS-CoV-2 variants. TCRdb's table, derived via immunoSEQ multiplex PCR, lists solely in-frame clones and lacks some. The table shows about 480,000 clones, with about 83% occurring only once. The source was peripheral blood, collected in a trial of Ad26.COV2.S vaccine versus placebo. These receptors were taken from a person aged 18-65 years who received the Ad26.COV2.S COVID-19 vaccine or a placebo. CDR3s include the opening cysteine and the closing phenylalanine or tryptophan. Each record gives: D gene, J gene, V gene, clone size, CDR3 DNA, CDR3 protein. D genes are given only for firm matches. A clone size is listed for some rows: how often the clone was seen (once, few, many), or a class if it is expanded.

>NA|TRBJ1-1|TRBV5-5|NA
TGTGCCAGCAGCAAAAACTCGGTGGGTCTGACTGAAGCTTTCTTT
CASSKNSVGLTEAFF
>NA|TRBJ2-3|TRBV21-1|NA
TGTGCCAGCATAGGGACTAGCGGGATGAGGGCAGATACGCAGTATTTT
CASIGTSGMRADTQYF
>TRBD1|TRBJ2-3|TRBV20-1|NA
TGCAGTGCGGAGGACAGGGGGCCGCAGTATTTT
CSAEDRGPQYF
>NA|TRBJ1-6|TRBV6-5|NA
TGTGCCAGCACTGGGGGGAATTCACCCCTCCACTTT
CASTGGNSPLHF
>NA|TRBJ2-5|TRBV5-1|once
TGCGCCAGCAGCTTGTCAGGGTCGGAGACCCAGTACTTC
CASSLSGSETQYF
>NA|TRBJ1-5|TRBV2|NA
TGTGCCAGCCGACTGACAGTCTATCAGCCCCAGCATTTT
CASRLTVYQPQHF
>TRBD1|TRBJ2-7|TRBV6-6|NA
TGTGCCAGCAGTTACGGGGGACAGTTCTACGAGCAGTACTTC
CASSYGGQFYEQYF
>TRBD2|TRBJ2-3|TRBV18|NA
TGTGCCAGCTCACTAACTAGCGGGAGTGGAGATACGCAGTATTTT
CASSLTSGSGDTQYF
>NA|TRBJ1-6|TRBV6-2/TRBV6-3|NA
TGTGCCAGCAGTTACCGGGAAAGAAATTCACCCCTCCACTTT
CASSYRERNSPLHF
>NA|TRBJ1-4|TRBV25-1|NA
TGTGCCAGCACCACCGGGACACATAATGAAAAACTGTTTTTT
CASTTGTHNEKLFF
>NA|TRBJ2-7|TRBV6-2/TRBV6-3|few
TGTGCCAGCAGTTACTCGGACAACTACGAGCAGTACTTC
CASSYSDNYEQYF
>NA|TRBJ2-5|TRBV7-7|NA
TGTGCCAGCAGCCTAGACACGAGAGGGGAGACCCAGTACTTC
CASSLDTRGETQYF
>NA|TRBJ1-5|TRBV6-5|NA
TGTGCCAGCAGTTCCCCTATTGGGCCCCAGCATTTT
CASSSPIGPQHF
>NA|TRBJ2-5|TRBV5-1|NA
TGCGCCAGCAGCTTGGGACCTGCTGGTGGGGAGACCCAGTACTTC
CASSLGPAGGETQYF
>NA|TRBJ2-5|TRBV27|once
TGTGCCAGCAGTTTATCAGGGTCCCAAGAGACCCAGTACTTC
CASSLSGSQETQYF
>NA|TRBJ2-7|TRBV6-1|NA
TGTGCCAGCAGTGAATTAGCATCGGCGGGGGAGCAGTACTTC
CASSELASAGEQYF
>TRBD2|TRBJ2-3|TRBV15|few
TGTGCCACTGGGACTAGCGGGAGGACAGATACGCAGTATTTT
CATGTSGRTDTQYF
>NA|TRBJ2-5|TRBV19|NA
TGTGCCAGTAGTCCGGGGGTCCGGGAGACCCAGTACTTC
CASSPGVRETQYF
>TRBD1|TRBJ1-5|TRBV2|NA
TGTGCCAGCAGGGCGGGACAGGGCTCGGGGCAGCCCCAGCATTTT
CASRAGQGSGQPQHF
>NA|TRBJ1-1|TRBV7-6|NA
TGTGCCAGCAGCTTAGCAGCGGGGAGCGGTACTGAAGCTTTCTTT
CASSLAAGSGTEAFF
>NA|TRBJ1-3|TRBV5-6|NA
TGTGCCAGCAGCTTTGCGGGGGCAAACACCATATATTTT
CASSFAGANTIYF
>NA|TRBJ1-6|TRBV30|few
TGTGCCTGGACCTTGGGCGTTGATAATTCACCCCTCCACTTT
CAWTLGVDNSPLHF
>TRBD2|TRBJ2-1|TRBV30|NA
TGTGCCTGGAGTGAGGGGACTAGCGGGAACAATGAGCAGTTCTTC
CAWSEGTSGNNEQFF
>NA|TRBJ2-4|TRBV7-3|NA
TGTGCCAGCAGCTTATCTGGCCGGGATCCCAAAAACATTCAGTACTTC
CASSLSGRDPKNIQYF
>TRBD2|TRBJ2-1|TRBV5-4|once
TGTGCCAGCAGCCCGGCGACTAGCGGAAATAGCAATGAGCAGTTCTTC
CASSPATSGNSNEQFF
>TRBD2|TRBJ2-7|TRBV5-1|once
TGCGCCAGCAGCTTGGTTGGGGTAGCGGGAGAGGCGCGCTACGAGCAGTACTTC
CASSLVGVAGEARYEQYF
>NA|TRBJ2-3|TRBV27|NA
TGTGCCAGCAGGCTGGAGAGCACGCAGTATTTT
CASRLESTQYF
>NA|TRBJ1-1|TRBV14|few
TGTGCCAGCAGCCACAAAGGAGGGGCCACTGAAGCTTTCTTT
CASSHKGGATEAFF
>NA|TRBJ1-5|TRBV28|few
TGTGCCAGCAGTTTAGATTCTAGCAATCAGCCCCAGCATTTT
CASSLDSSNQPQHF
>TRBD1|TRBJ1-3|TRBV7-9|NA
TGTGCCAGCAGCTTAGGTCCCGGACAGGGGACTGGAAACACCATATATTTT
CASSLGPGQGTGNTIYF
>TRBD2|TRBJ2-5|TRBV2|NA
TGTGCCAGCAGTGAAGCATATAGCGGGAGGGGGGTAGAGACCCAGTACTTC
CASSEAYSGRGVETQYF
>NA|TRBJ1-4|TRBV7-8|NA
TGTGCCAGCAGCTTATCTCAGGGGACGTCTGAAAAACTGTTTTTT
CASSLSQGTSEKLFF
>NA|TRBJ1-5|TRBV28|once
TGTGCCAGCAGTCCACACCTCTCCGGGGGCAATCAGCCCCAGCATTTT
CASSPHLSGGNQPQHF
>TRBD2|TRBJ2-1|TRBV27|NA
TGTGCCAGCAGTTTAGGTCTTCCTAGCGGGAGTAATGAGCAGTTCTTC
CASSLGLPSGSNEQFF
>NA|TRBJ1-1|TRBV5-6|once
TGTGCCAGCACCATAGCCTGGTCCGCGAGGCCCACTGAAGCTTTCTTT
CASTIAWSARPTEAFF